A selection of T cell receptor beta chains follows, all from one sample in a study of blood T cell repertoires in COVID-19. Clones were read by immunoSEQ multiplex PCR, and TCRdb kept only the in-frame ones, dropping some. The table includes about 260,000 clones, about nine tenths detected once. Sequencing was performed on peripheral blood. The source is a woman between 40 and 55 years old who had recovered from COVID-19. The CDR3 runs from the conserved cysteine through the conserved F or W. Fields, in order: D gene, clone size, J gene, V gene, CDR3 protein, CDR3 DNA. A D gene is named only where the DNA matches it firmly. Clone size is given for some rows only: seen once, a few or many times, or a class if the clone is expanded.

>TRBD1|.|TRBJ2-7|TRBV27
CASSLASTGVYEQYF
TGTGCCAGCAGTTTAGCCTCGACAGGGGTCTACGAGCAGTACTTC
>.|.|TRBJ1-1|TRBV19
CASSILLGRANTEAFF
TGTGCCAGTAGTATCTTATTGGGCAGGGCGAACACTGAAGCTTTCTTT
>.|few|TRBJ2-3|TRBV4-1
CASRPNWAADTQYF
TGCGCCAGCAGGCCCAATTGGGCAGCAGATACGCAGTATTTT
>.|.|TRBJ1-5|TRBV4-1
CASSPGFDRPNQPQHF
TGCGCCAGCAGCCCCGGTTTCGACAGACCTAATCAGCCCCAGCATTTT
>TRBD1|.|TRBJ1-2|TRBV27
CASSSVGQGRYYGYTF
TGTGCCAGCAGTTCTGTCGGACAGGGGAGATACTATGGCTACACCTTC
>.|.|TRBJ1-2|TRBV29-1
CSVGEEGYTF
TGCAGCGTTGGCGAGGAAGGCTACACCTTC
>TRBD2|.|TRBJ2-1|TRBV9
CASSRLAGGLNEQFF
TGTGCCAGCAGCCGACTAGCGGGGGGGCTTAATGAGCAGTTCTTC
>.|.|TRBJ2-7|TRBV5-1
CASSLVAGSSEQYF
TGCGCCAGCAGCTTGGTCGCAGGGTCTAGTGAGCAGTACTTC
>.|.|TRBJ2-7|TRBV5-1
CASSPPRGAYDEQYF
TGCGCCAGCAGCCCCCCCCGGGGTGCTTACGACGAGCAGTACTTC
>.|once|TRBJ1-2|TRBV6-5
CASSYGQGVYGYTF
TGTGCCAGCAGTTATGGGCAGGGTGTCTATGGCTACACCTTC
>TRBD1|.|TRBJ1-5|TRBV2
CASRIGTEGPGQPQHF
TGTGCCAGCAGGATCGGGACAGAAGGTCCGGGTCAGCCCCAGCATTTT